This T cell receptor (beta chain) was identified in a study of blood T cell repertoires in COVID-19. As for the study in general: COVID-19 samples, acute and convalescent, were from the United States, Italy and Spain. In each case, the material was cDNA or gDNA derived from T cells, B-cell-depleted T cells, or PBMCs.

The CDR3 is 15 amino acids. Germline V gene data show CDR1 as SNHLY and CDR2 as FYNNEI. Trimming removed 6 bases from V and 5 bases from J; junction bases left unmatched: 11. The protocol was immunoSEQ multiplex PCR, while the TCRdb copy is restricted to in-frame clones and leaves out a portion. The repertoire includes about 140,000 clones, just under 85% of them detected once, and roughly 3.5% sits in the top ten. The sample comprised PBMCs or T cells enriched from blood (not recorded which). The clonotype originates from a woman aged 45-65 years with acute COVID-19. The chain combines TRBV2 with TRBJ2-7, with TRBD1 identical over 9 bases. The CDR3 region is CASSAIGTGFHEQYF. In nucleotides, the CDR3 is TGTGCCAGCAGCGCTATCGGGACAGGGTTCCACGAGCAGTACTTC.